This TCR beta chain was captured in a study of cytomegalovirus exposure and HLA in healthy donors. In the case of this clone: Its antigen is as yet unknown.

General study points: A later analysis reportedly identified an Asian-associated ancestry cluster as carrying fewer N-insertions than the roughly 670-donor mean. Upon later analysis, TCR association rates were observed to vary by HLA locus, being highest for DRB1 and lowest for HLA-C.

From germline, CDR1 is SEHNR and CDR2 FQNEAQ (reference sequence). This CDR3 region has 16 residues. Trimming pared 2 bases from V and 0 bases from J, leaving 11 bases between. The PCR used 60 Vbeta and 13 Jbeta primers. The repertoire was sequenced with immunoSEQ multiplex PCR; TCRdb's copy has only in-frame clones and lacks some. The table includes about 130,000 clones, about three quarters detected once. The chain carries TRBV7-9 and TRBJ2-4, with D perhaps TRBD2 (5 bases). The TCR comes from a man between 25 and 39 years old in good health and CMV-seronegative. The sequenced sample consisted of PBMCs. CDR3 amino acids: CASSLMAGGAKNIQYF. The CDR3 nucleotides are TGTGCCAGCAGCTTAATGGCAGGAGGAGCCAAAAACATTCAGTACTTC.